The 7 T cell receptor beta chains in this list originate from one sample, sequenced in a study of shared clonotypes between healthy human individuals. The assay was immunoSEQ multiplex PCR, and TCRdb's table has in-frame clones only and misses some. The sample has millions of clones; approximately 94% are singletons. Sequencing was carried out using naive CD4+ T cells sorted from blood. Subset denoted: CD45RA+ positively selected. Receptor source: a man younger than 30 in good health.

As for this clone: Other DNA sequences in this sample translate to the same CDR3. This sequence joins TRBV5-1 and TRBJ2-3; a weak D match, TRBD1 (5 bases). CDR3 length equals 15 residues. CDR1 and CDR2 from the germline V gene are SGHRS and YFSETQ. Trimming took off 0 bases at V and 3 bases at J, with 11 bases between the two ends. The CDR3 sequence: CASSLESGLTDTQYF. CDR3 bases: TGCGCCAGCAGCTTGGAATCAGGGCTGACAGATACGCAGTATTTT.

The DNA for the CDR3 is TGTGCCAGCAGTTTACCGGCCAGACAGGAGGCCGGGGAGCTGTTTTTT. Translating gives CASSLPARQEAGELFF. V and J are TRBV28 and TRBJ2-2; perhaps TRBD1 as D (6 bases). The CDR3 spans 16 residues. V was cut by 2 bases and J by 6 bases, with 16 bases left in between. From germline, CDR1 is MDHEN and CDR2 SYDVKM.

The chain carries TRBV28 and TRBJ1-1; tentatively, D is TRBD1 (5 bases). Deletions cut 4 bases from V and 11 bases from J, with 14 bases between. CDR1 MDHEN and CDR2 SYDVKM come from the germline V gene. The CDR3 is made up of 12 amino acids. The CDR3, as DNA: TGTGCCAGCAGTTCCGGGGCCGAGGGGGCTTTCTTT. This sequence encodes CASSSGAEGAFF.

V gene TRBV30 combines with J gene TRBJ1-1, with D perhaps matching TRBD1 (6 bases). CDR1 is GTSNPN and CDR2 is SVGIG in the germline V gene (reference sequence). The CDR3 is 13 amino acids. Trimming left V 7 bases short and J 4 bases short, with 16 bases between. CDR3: CASKQGKGTEAFF. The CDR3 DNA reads TGTGCCTCCAAACAGGGAAAAGGCACTGAAGCTTTCTTT.

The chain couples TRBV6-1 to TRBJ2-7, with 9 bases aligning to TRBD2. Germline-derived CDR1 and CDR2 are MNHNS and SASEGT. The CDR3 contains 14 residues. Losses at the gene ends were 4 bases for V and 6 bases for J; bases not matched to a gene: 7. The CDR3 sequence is CASSVAGVPGEQYF. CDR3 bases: TGTGCCAGCAGTGTAGCGGGGGTTCCGGGCGAGCAGTACTTC.

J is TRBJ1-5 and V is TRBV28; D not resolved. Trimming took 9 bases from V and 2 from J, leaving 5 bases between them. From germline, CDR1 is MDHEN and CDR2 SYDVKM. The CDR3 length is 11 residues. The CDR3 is CARKRNQPQHF. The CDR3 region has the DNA TGTGCCAGGAAGCGCAATCAGCCCCAGCATTTT.

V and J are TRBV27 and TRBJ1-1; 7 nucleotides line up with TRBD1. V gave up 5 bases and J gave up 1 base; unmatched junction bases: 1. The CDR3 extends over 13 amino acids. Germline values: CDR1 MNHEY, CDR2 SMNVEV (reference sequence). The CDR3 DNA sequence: TGTGCCAGCAGTACAGGGGAGAACACTGAAGCTTTCTTT. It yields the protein CASSTGENTEAFF.